The 15 T cell receptor beta chains below all came from one sample that was sequenced in a study of blood T cell repertoires in COVID-19. This table comes from immunoSEQ multiplex PCR, and its TCRdb copy is limited to in-frame clones, with some not included. Found here are about 130,000 clones, roughly four fifths of them singletons; the top ten hold 10% to 13%. Sequencing was carried out using peripheral blood. These receptors were obtained from a human donor in a cohort sampled during active COVID-19.

The gene calls are TRBV5-8 and TRBJ2-7; weak D call: TRBD1 (6 bases). The germline V gene has CDR1 SGHTS and CDR2 YDEGEE. V lost 4 bases to trimming and J lost 3 bases, with 11 bases between them. CDR3 length equals 13 residues. Here the CDR3 DNA reads TGTGCCAGCAGCCCCAGGGGAAGCTACGAGCAGTACTTC. The encoded protein is CASSPRGSYEQYF.

The CDR3 DNA reads as TGCGCCAGCAGCGTCCGACAGGGTGAAAATGAAAAACTGTTTTTT. Amino acids: CASSVRQGENEKLFF. The V gene is TRBV5-1, the J gene TRBJ1-4; TRBD1 aligns across 7 bases. Trimming removed 4 bases from V and 5 bases from J; junction bases left unmatched: 8. The CDR3 is made up of 15 amino acids. From germline, CDR1 is SGHRS and CDR2 YFSETQ.

This clone turned up a few times. V usage is TRBV19 and J usage is TRBJ1-2; D is perhaps TRBD1 (6 bases). The CDR3 contains 16 residues. Germline CDR1 is LNHDA and CDR2 is SQIVND (reference sequence). Trimming removed 3 bases at V and 1 base at J, with 15 bases between. The CDR3 loop reads CASSITGKRLNYGYTF. The CDR3 DNA follows: TGTGCCAGTAGTATTACAGGGAAGCGACTTAACTATGGCTACACCTTC.

This chain links TRBV19 with TRBJ2-5; D gene unclear. The V end was cut by 0 bases, the J end by 2 bases, with 7 bases between. The CDR3 length is 14 residues. CDR1 LNHDA and CDR2 SQIVND come from the germline V gene (reference sequence). The CDR3 here is CASSIDPRQETQYF. The CDR3 DNA reads as TGTGCCAGTAGTATAGATCCGCGACAAGAGACCCAGTACTTC. The full variable domain, completed using reference TRBV19 and TRBJ2-5, is DGGITQSPKYLFRKEGQNVTLSCEQNLNHDAMYWYRQDPGQGLRLIYYSQIVNDFQKGDIAEGYSVSREKKESFPLTVTSAQKNPTAFYLCASSIDPRQETQYFGPGTRLLVL.

The CDR3 DNA follows: TGTGCCAGCAGCTTAGGTTTAAGCGGGGGACCCCAAGAGACCCAGTACTTC. It is translated as CASSLGLSGGPQETQYF. The chain joins TRBV7-9 to TRBJ2-5; 8 bases line up with TRBD2. The germline V gene has CDR1 SEHNR and CDR2 FQNEAQ (reference sequence). V lost 1 base and J lost 1; bases outside the gene matches: 8. The CDR3 length is 17 residues. Variable domain in full (rest from reference TRBV7-9 and TRBJ2-5): DTGVSQNPRHKITKRGQNVTFRCDPISEHNRLYWYRQTLGQGPEFLTYFQNEAQLEKSRLLSDRFSAERPKGSFSTLEIQRTEQGDSAMYLCASSLGLSGGPQETQYFGPGTRLLVL.

The chain links TRBV2 to TRBJ1-6; D unclear. V lost 9 bases to trimming and J lost 7 bases, with 13 bases between them. CDR3 length: 13 amino acids. Looked up from germline, CDR1 is SNHLY and CDR2 is FYNNEI. The CDR3 bases are TGTGCCAGTTACACCGCGGGAAATTCACCCCTCCACTTT. It is translated as CASYTAGNSPLHF.

J is TRBJ2-6 and V is TRBV7-8, with 12 nucleotides matching TRBD1. J was trimmed by 0 bases and V by 7 bases; bases with no gene match: 13. Germline V gives CDR1 SGHVS, CDR2 FQNEAQ. CDR3 length: 20 amino acids. The CDR3 DNA reads as TGTGCCAGCACCTACGGGACAGGGGGCCTCCAGAGCTCTGGGGCCAACGTCCTGACTTTC. Its protein product is CASTYGTGGLQSSGANVLTF.

The chain links TRBV18 to TRBJ2-2, with 10 bases that match TRBD1. This CDR3 has 15 residues. Germline values: CDR1 KGHSH, CDR2 LQKENI. With V trimmed by 2 bases and J by 3 bases, 0 bases remained unmatched. Here the CDR3 reads CASSPGTGDTGELFF. In DNA form, the CDR3 reads TGTGCCAGCTCACCAGGGACAGGGGACACCGGGGAGCTGTTTTTT.

The V and J genes are TRBV29-1 and TRBJ2-1; D is undetermined. The CDR3 is made up of 11 amino acids. Trimming took 3 bases from V and 10 from J, leaving 10 bases between them. Germline values: CDR1 SQVTM, CDR2 ANQGSEA. The CDR3 DNA is TGCAGCGTTGAGGCACGTTACGAGCAGTTCTTC. Protein sequence: CSVEARYEQFF.

The CDR3, as DNA: TGTGCCAGCAGTTTAAGGGGACAGGTCTCCTACGAGCAGTACTTC. Its translation: CASSLRGQVSYEQYF. The genes are TRBV27 and TRBJ2-7, with 8 bases lining up with TRBD1. The trim removed 2 bases at V and 0 bases at J, leaving 3 bases unmatched. Germline CDR1 is MNHEY and CDR2 is SMNVEV (reference sequence). This CDR3 spans 15 amino acids.

The CDR3 sequence: CAVDRETQYF. The CDR3 coding sequence is TGCGCGGTGGATAGAGAGACCCAGTACTTC. The chain employs TRBV20-1 and TRBJ2-5, with D unclear. The germline V gene has CDR1 DFQATT and CDR2 SNEGSKA (reference sequence). The CDR3 length is 10 residues.

The chain links TRBV7-2 to TRBJ2-7; 11 nucleotides align to TRBD2. Per germline, CDR1 SGHTA and CDR2 FQGNSA. The J segment lost 6 bases and the V segment lost 5 bases, leaving 3 bases of the junction unmatched. The CDR3 is made up of 13 amino acids. CDR3 loop: CASSTSGGVEQYF. The CDR3 DNA reads as TGTGCCAGCAGCACTAGCGGGGGAGTCGAGCAGTACTTC. The full variable domain, its missing parts supplied by reference TRBV7-2 and TRBJ2-7, is GAGVSQSPSNKVTEKGKDVELRCDPISGHTALYWYRQSLGQGLEFLIYFQGNSAPDKSGLPSDRFSAERTGGSVSTLTIQRTQQEDSAVYLCASSTSGGVEQYFGPGTRLTVT.

The chain links TRBV7-9 to TRBJ1-2, with no clear D. CDR3 length equals 15 residues. CDR1 SEHNR and CDR2 FQNEAQ come from the germline V gene (reference sequence). V gave up 2 bases and J gave up 5 bases, with 15 bases separating them. CDR3 residues: CASSLNFWPPYGYTF. The DNA for the CDR3 is TGTGCCAGCAGCTTAAATTTTTGGCCACCGTATGGCTACACCTTC.

The rearrangement links TRBV2 to TRBJ2-4; unclear D gene. This CDR3 is 12 amino acids long. CDR1 SNHLY and CDR2 FYNNEI come from the germline V gene. V lost 8 bases, J lost 0 bases, and 5 bases lay in between. CDR3 region: CASRLAKNIQYF. The CDR3 nucleotides are TGTGCCAGCCGTCTAGCCAAAAACATTCAGTACTTC.

In DNA form, the CDR3 reads TGTGCCAGCCAGTATAGGGCCGGGACAGGGCGAATAGATGGCTACACCTTC. It translates to CASQYRAGTGRIDGYTF. This chain uses TRBV19 with TRBJ1-2; 9 nucleotides align to TRBD1. V was clipped by 9 bases and J by 6 bases; unmatched bases: 20. This CDR3 is 17 amino acids long. Germline V gives CDR1 LNHDA, CDR2 SQIVND (reference sequence).